This T cell receptor (beta chain) originates from a study of sequential checkpoint blockade in melanoma. Study-level background: First-line arms were nivolumab then ipilimumab, or the reverse, randomized 1:1.

V dropped 4 bases and J dropped 0 bases, with 11 bases sitting between them. CDR1 and CDR2 from the germline V gene are SNHLY and FYNNEI. The CDR3 consists of 15 residues. TCRdb's table, derived via immunoSEQ multiplex PCR, lists solely in-frame clones and lacks some. The sample lists about 10,000 clones, around 78% seen once, with approximately 40% in the top ten. Described treatment: randomized to nivolumab then ipilimumab (arm A) or the reverse (arm B). Patients had received no earlier DNA-damaging chemotherapy. Sorted cells were live CD3+CD8+, lacking CD19 and CD56, from PBMCs. The starting material was CD8+ T cells sorted from blood (inferred from file names), obtained from a patient given nivolumab and ipilimumab in sequence. The receptor's source is a human donor with melanoma. The chain employs TRBV2 and TRBJ2-3, with D tentatively TRBD2 (6 bases). The CDR3 sequence: CASSGSGASTDTQYF. The CDR3 DNA follows: TGTGCCAGCAGTGGTAGCGGTGCTAGCACAGATACGCAGTATTTT.